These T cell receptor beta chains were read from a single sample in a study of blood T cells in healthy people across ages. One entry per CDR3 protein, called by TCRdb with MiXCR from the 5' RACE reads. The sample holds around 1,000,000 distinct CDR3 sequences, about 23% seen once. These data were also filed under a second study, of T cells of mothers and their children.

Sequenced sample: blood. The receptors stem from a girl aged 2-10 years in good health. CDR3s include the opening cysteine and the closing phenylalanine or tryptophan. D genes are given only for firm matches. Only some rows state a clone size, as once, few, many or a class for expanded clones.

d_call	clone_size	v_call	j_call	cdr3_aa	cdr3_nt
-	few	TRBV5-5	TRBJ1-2	CASPSPGRPRLNYGYTF	TGTGCCAGCCCGTCCCCAGGAAGACCACGACTTAACTATGGCTACACCTTC
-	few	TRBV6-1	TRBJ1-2	CASRVYGGAHGYTF	TGTGCCAGCAGGGTTTATGGGGGCGCCCATGGCTACACCTTC
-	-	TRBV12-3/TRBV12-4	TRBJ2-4	CASSSNIQYF	TGTGCCAGCAGCTCAAACATTCAGTACTTC
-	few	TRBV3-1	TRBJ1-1	CASSQTTAPNTEAFF	TGTGCCAGCAGCCAAACGACAGCTCCGAACACTGAAGCTTTCTTT
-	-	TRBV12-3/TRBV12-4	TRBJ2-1	CASSSLRLDNEQFF	TGTGCCAGCAGTTCCCTCCGCCTGGACAATGAGCAGTTCTTC
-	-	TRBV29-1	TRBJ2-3	CSVAGSTSGYF	TGCAGCGTTGCGGGGTCGACCAGCGGGTATTTT
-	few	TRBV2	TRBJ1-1	CASSEEVGRLNTEAFF	TGTGCCAGCAGTGAAGAAGTGGGGAGATTGAACACTGAAGCTTTCTTT
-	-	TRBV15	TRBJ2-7	CATSSRGGDEQYF	TGTGCCACCAGCAGCCGGGGAGGCGACGAGCAGTACTTC
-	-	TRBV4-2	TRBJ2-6	CASSQGGITGANVLTF	TGTGCCAGCAGCCAAGGAGGGATTACTGGGGCCAACGTCCTGACTTTC
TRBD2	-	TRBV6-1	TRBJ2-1	CASSEAVLAGGHDEQFF	TGTGCCAGCAGTGAAGCGGTGCTAGCGGGGGGACACGATGAGCAGTTCTTC
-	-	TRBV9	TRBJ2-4	CASSVSWGAGDIQYF	TGTGCCAGCAGCGTATCGTGGGGTGCAGGGGACATTCAGTACTTC
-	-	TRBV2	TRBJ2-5	CASSEGVLGGETQYF	TGTGCCAGCAGCGAAGGAGTACTTGGGGGAGAGACCCAGTACTTC
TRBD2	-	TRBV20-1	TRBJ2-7	CSARAYSGSLYEQYF	TGCAGTGCTAGGGCGTATAGCGGGTCCCTCTACGAGCAGTACTTC
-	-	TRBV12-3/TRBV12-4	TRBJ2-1	CASSSLTGPDYNEQFF	TGTGCCAGCAGTTCCCTAACAGGGCCAGACTACAATGAGCAGTTCTTC
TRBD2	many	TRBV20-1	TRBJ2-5	CSAGLEQTQYF	TGCAGTGCCGGACTAGAGCAGACCCAGTACTTC
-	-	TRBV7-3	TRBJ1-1	CASSQPGDLTTEAFF	TGTGCCAGCAGCCAGCCCGGGGACCTAACAACTGAAGCTTTCTTT
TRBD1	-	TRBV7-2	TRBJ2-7	CASSWGWTGGYEQYF	TGTGCCAGCAGCTGGGGCTGGACAGGGGGGTACGAGCAGTACTTC
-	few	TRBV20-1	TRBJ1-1	CSARDRQRFEAFF	TGCAGTGCTAGAGATCGACAGCGCTTTGAAGCTTTCTTT
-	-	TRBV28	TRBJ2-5	CASRSGTGWETQYF	TGTGCCAGCAGGAGTGGGACGGGGTGGGAGACCCAGTACTTC
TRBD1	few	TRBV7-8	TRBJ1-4	CASSTRAGDREKLFF	TGTGCCAGCAGCACCCGGGCAGGGGACAGGGAAAAACTGTTTTTT
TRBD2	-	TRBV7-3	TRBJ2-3	CASSFTGTSGVPDTQYF	TGTGCCAGCAGCTTTACCGGGACTAGCGGGGTACCGGATACGCAGTATTTT
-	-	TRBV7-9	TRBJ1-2	CASSLVAQNYGYTF	TGTGCCAGCAGCTTAGTGGCTCAGAACTATGGCTACACCTTC
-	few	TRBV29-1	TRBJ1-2	CSVEGFDGYAF	TGCAGCGTTGAGGGGTTCGATGGCTACGCCTTC
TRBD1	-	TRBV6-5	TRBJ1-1	CASSYSMFGQGKAFF	TGTGCCAGCAGTTACTCGATGTTTGGACAGGGAAAAGCTTTCTTT
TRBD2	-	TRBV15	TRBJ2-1	CATSRLAVSYNEQFF	TGTGCCACCAGCAGACTAGCGGTCTCCTACAATGAGCAGTTCTTC
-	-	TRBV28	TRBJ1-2	CASSFTEYYGYTF	TGTGCCAGCAGTTTTACTGAGTACTATGGCTACACCTTC
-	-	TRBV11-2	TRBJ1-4	CASSSVEKLFF	TGTGCCAGCAGCTCCGTTGAAAAACTGTTTTTT
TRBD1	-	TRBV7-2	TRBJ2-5	CASSSSQGAGETQYF	TGTGCCAGCAGTAGTAGCCAGGGGGCGGGAGAGACCCAGTACTTC
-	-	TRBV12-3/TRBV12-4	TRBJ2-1	CASSLSHIKHEQFF	TGTGCCAGCAGTTTATCCCACATTAAACATGAGCAGTTCTTC
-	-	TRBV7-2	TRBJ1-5	CASSFSSESNQPQHF	TGTGCCAGCAGCTTTTCGTCAGAAAGCAATCAGCCCCAGCATTTT
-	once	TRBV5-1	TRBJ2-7	CASSLQTGQTYEQYF	TGCGCCAGCAGCTTACAGACAGGTCAGACCTACGAGCAGTACTTC
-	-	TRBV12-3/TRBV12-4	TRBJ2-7	CASSLSDGREDF	TGTGCCAGCAGTTTGTCGGATGGGCGAGAGGACTTC
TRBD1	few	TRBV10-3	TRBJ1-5	CAISESGTGKGQPQHF	TGTGCCATCAGTGAGTCCGGGACAGGGAAGGGCCAGCCCCAGCATTTT
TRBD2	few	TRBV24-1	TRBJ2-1	CATSAGLDNEQFF	TGTGCCACCAGTGCGGGACTAGACAATGAGCAGTTCTTC
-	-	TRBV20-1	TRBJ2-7	CSARMGSEQYF	TGCAGTGCTAGAATGGGGAGTGAGCAGTACTTC
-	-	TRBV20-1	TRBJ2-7	CSARDRGTPNYEQYF	TGCAGTGCTAGAGATCGGGGGACACCTAACTACGAGCAGTACTTC
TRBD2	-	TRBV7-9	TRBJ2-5	CASSSGLAGQAPETQYF	TGTGCCAGCAGCTCGGGACTAGCGGGCCAGGCCCCAGAGACCCAGTACTTC
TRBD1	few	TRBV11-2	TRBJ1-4	CASSQYPDRGGTNEKLFF	TGTGCCAGCAGCCAATATCCGGACAGGGGTGGAACTAATGAAAAACTGTTTTTT
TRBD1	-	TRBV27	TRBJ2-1	CAGSPDRDPYNEQFF	TGTGCCGGCAGTCCCGACAGGGATCCCTACAATGAGCAGTTCTTC
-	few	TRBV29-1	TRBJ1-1	CSVEGETNTEAFF	TGCAGCGTTGAGGGGGAAACTAACACTGAAGCTTTCTTT
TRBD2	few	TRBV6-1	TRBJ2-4	CASFPRGANKLAKNIQYF	TGTGCCAGTTTTCCGCGGGGGGCTAATAAGCTAGCCAAAAACATTCAGTACTTC
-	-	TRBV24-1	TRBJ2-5	CATSQGVLETQYF	TGTGCCACCTCACAGGGTGTTCTCGAGACCCAGTACTTC
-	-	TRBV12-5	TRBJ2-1	CASDLGGNSYNEQFF	TGTGCTAGTGATTTAGGGGGGAATTCCTACAATGAGCAGTTCTTC
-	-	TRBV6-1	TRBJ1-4	CASGWTANEKLFF	TGTGCCAGCGGATGGACAGCAAATGAAAAACTGTTTTTT
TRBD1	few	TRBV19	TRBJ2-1	CASSIDKGTGVTNEQFF	TGTGCCAGTAGTATAGATAAAGGGACAGGGGTAACAAATGAGCAGTTCTTC
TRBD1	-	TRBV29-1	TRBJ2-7	CSVSGTGDLTYEQYF	TGCAGCGTATCCGGGACAGGGGACCTAACCTACGAGCAGTACTTC
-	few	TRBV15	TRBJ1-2	CATSSRGVDGYTF	TGTGCCACCAGCAGCAGGGGTGTGGATGGCTACACCTTC
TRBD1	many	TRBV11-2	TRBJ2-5	CASSAGQGETQYF	TGTGCCAGCAGCGCCGGACAGGGGGAGACCCAGTACTTC
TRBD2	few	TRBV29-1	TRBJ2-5	CSVWGGGAAQYF	TGCAGCGTATGGGGGGGAGGGGCGGCCCAGTACTTC
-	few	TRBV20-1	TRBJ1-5	CSAREGLNQPQHF	TGCAGTGCTAGGGAGGGGTTAAATCAGCCCCAGCATTTT